Sequencing of this TCR beta chain was carried out in a study of vaccination effects on CD4 cells after COVID-19. The CDR3 sequence is 14 residues long. The ends were cut back, 2 bases at V and 1 base at J, with 9 bases in the middle. Germline CDR1 reads SGHKS; CDR2 reads YYEKEE (reference sequence). Details on this clone: Its specificity is not known.

The ViraFEST assay expanded antigen-specific CD4+ T cells with viral peptide pools before sequencing. Having been cultured for around ten days, the cells underwent CD4+ T cell isolation. Every participant took two doses of the BNT162b2 or mRNA-1273 vaccine. No vaccinee had earlier SARS-CoV-2 infection, and nucleocapsid antibodies were negative. Clones were read by immunoSEQ multiplex PCR, and TCRdb kept only the in-frame ones, dropping some. Of about 25,000 clones listed, 77% are singletons. This sequence originates from a human donor who received a COVID-19 vaccine. Sequencing was performed on CD4+ T cells from PBMCs cultured with HCoV-NL63 spike peptides, taken after COVID-19 vaccination. J is TRBJ1-1 and V is TRBV5-5, with D hard to call. Here the CDR3 reads CASSFIPPNTEAFF. The DNA of the CDR3 is TGTGCCAGCAGCTTCATTCCACCGAACACTGAAGCTTTCTTT.